The 9 T cell receptor beta chains presented below share a single source sample, sequenced in a study of cytomegalovirus exposure and HLA in healthy donors. The PCR used 60 Vbeta and 13 Jbeta primers. Sequenced by immunoSEQ multiplex PCR; TCRdb stores in-frame clones only, minus some. Of 150,000 or so clones detected, 75% appear once; the ten largest clones hold about 7%. Sequencing used PBMCs. The receptors originated from a man younger than 40 in good health and CMV-seronegative.

This sequence joins TRBV28 and TRBJ2-5, with 9 bases identical to TRBD2. V lost 2 bases and J lost 3; bases outside the gene matches: 7. This CDR3 is 16 amino acids long. Looked up from germline, CDR1 is MDHEN and CDR2 is SYDVKM. The CDR3 region has the DNA TGTGCCAGCAGTTTACGGCTAGCGGGGTCTGAAGAGACCCAGTACTTC. Translated: CASSLRLAGSEETQYF.

The rearrangement uses TRBV6-6 and TRBJ1-2; a possible D gene is TRBD1 (5 bases). The V gene's germline CDR1 is MNHNY and CDR2 SVGAGI (reference sequence). This CDR3 contains 12 residues. V lost 11 bases and J 8 bases, leaving 18 bases between the germline ends. The CDR3, as DNA: TGTGCCGGGGGGTCTCCAAGTCTGGGCTACACCTTC. This translates into CAGGSPSLGYTF.

This chain links TRBV29-1 with TRBJ2-5; 12 nucleotides match TRBD2. Germline V gene lookup returns CDR1 SQVTM and CDR2 ANQGSEA. Germline trimming cut 2 bases from V and 2 bases from J; bases unmatched to any gene: 6. The CDR3 runs to 16 residues. DNA of the CDR3: TGCAGCGTTGAAAAGGGGACTAGCGGGTTACAAGAGACCCAGTACTTC. It translates to CSVEKGTSGLQETQYF. Using reference TRBV29-1 and TRBJ2-5 for the parts outside the CDR3, the full variable domain is SAVISQKPSRDICQRGTSLTIQCQVDSQVTMMFWYRQQPGQSLTLIATANQGSEATYESGFVIDKFPISRPNLTFSTLTVSNMSPEDSSIYLCSVEKGTSGLQETQYFGPGTRLLVL.

The chain uses TRBV27 and TRBJ2-1; D not resolved. The germline gives CDR1 MNHEY, CDR2 SMNVEV (reference sequence). With 2 bases removed from V and 6 bases from J, the gap between germline ends came to 14 bases. This CDR3 comprises 15 residues. The CDR3 nucleotides read TGTGCCAGCAGTTTAACGGCGGAGACGTTCAATGAGCAGTTCTTC. As protein: CASSLTAETFNEQFF.

V is TRBV9 and J is TRBJ2-3, with TRBD2 matching over 10 bases. The CDR3 runs 17 residues. Losses at the gene ends were 2 bases for V and 0 bases for J; bases not matched to a gene: 6. Per the germline V gene, CDR1 is SGDLS and CDR2 is YYNGEE. The CDR3 DNA follows: TGTGCCAGCAGCGTTGGGACTAGCGCGTATAGCACAGATACGCAGTATTTT. This translates into CASSVGTSAYSTDTQYF.

The rearrangement links TRBV7-9 to TRBJ2-7; 9 nucleotides agree with TRBD1. The CDR3 runs to 16 residues. CDR1 and CDR2 from the germline V gene are SEHNR and FQNEAQ (reference sequence). After removal of 4 bases from V and 0 bases from J, the junction contained 7 bases not matched to a gene. CDR3 sequence (DNA): TGTGCCAGCAGCTCAGGGACAGGGACGAGCTCCTACGAGCAGTACTTC. Translated, it gives CASSSGTGTSSYEQYF.

This chain links TRBV5-6 with TRBJ2-7; 7 bases match TRBD2. Per germline, CDR1 SGHDT and CDR2 YYEEEE. The V segment lost 4 bases and the J segment 7 bases; nucleotides outside the gene matches: 11. This CDR3 has 14 residues. The CDR3 region is CASSLPSGRGEQYF. The CDR3 nucleotides read TGTGCCAGCAGCCTCCCGTCCGGGCGGGGGGAGCAGTACTTC.

For this clone: At one end, the junction sequence differs from germline, possibly due to a read error. DNA for the CDR3: TGTGCCAGCAGTCCGACAGGACTCGCCTACAAGCAGTACTTC. Translation: CASSPTGLAYKQYF. The chain joins TRBV28 to TRBJ2-7; a weak D match, TRBD1 (6 bases). The germline V gene encodes CDR1 MDHEN and CDR2 SYDVKM. CDR3 length: 14 residues.

The rearrangement links TRBV29-1 to TRBJ2-7; the D is unclear. The V end was cut by 4 bases, the J end by 2 bases, with 9 bases between. Germline lookup yields CDR1 SQVTM and CDR2 ANQGSEA. The CDR3 spans 12 residues. CDR3 region: CSVVVRTYEQYF. Here the CDR3 DNA reads TGCAGCGTTGTCGTCAGGACCTACGAGCAGTACTTC.